A selection of T cell receptor beta chains follows, all from one sample in a study of breast tumors, draining lymph nodes, adjacent tissues. TCRdb redid the calling of the multiplex PCR reads with MiXCR, one entry per CDR3 protein. Among 120,000 to 150,000 distinct CDR3 sequences, roughly 33% were seen once, and the ten largest hold approximately 2.3%. Sequencing was carried out using axillary lymph node tissue. These receptors all stem from a female donor with breast cancer. Some clones in this sample may be carry-over from other donors' samples. CDR3s include the opening cysteine and the closing phenylalanine or tryptophan. A D gene is named only where the DNA matches it firmly. Only part of the rows carry a size: once, few, many, or a class if the clone is expanded.

TRBD2 TRBJ2-5 . TRBV29-1 TGCAGCGGGACTAGCGGAAACCAAGAGACCCAGTACTTC CSGTSGNQETQYF
. TRBJ1-1 . TRBV19 TGTGCCAGTAGTATCCCGACAGCGCTGAACACTGAAGCTTTCTTT CASSIPTALNTEAFF
. TRBJ1-1 few TRBV10-3 TGTGCCATCAGGGACGGTCCGAACACTGAAGCTTTCTTT CAIRDGPNTEAFF
TRBD1 TRBJ1-1 few TRBV5-1 TGCGCCAGCAGCCGGGACAGTGAAGCTTTCTTT CASSRDSEAFF
TRBD1 TRBJ2-3 . TRBV19 TGTGCCAGTACCACCGGGACAGGGGGTTACAATGAGCAGTATTTT CASTTGTGGYNEQYF
. TRBJ1-5 many TRBV4-2 TGTGCCAGCAGCCCAGAGCGGATGTATAGCAATCAGCCCCAGCATTTT CASSPERMYSNQPQHF
. TRBJ1-5 . TRBV19 TGTGCCAGTAGCGTAGGAGGGGATCAGCCCCGGCATTTT CASSVGGDQPRHF
. TRBJ1-3 . TRBV12-3/TRBV12-4 TGTGCCACCTCTCGGAGGGAGGCGCTGACTGGATACACCATATATTTT CATSRREALTGYTIYF
. TRBJ1-2 many TRBV18 TGTGCCAGCTCGCCGAAAGAGGGGAGGCCCTATGGCTACACCTTC CASSPKEGRPYGYTF
TRBD1 TRBJ1-4 many TRBV9 TGTGCCAGCAGCACGACAGGGTCAACTAATGAAAAACTGTTTTTT CASSTTGSTNEKLFF
. TRBJ1-1 . TRBV5-1 TGCGCCAGCAGCCCGCAGGACGGGAACACTGAAGCTTTCTTT CASSPQDGNTEAFF
TRBD1 TRBJ1-1 . TRBV29-1 TGCAGCGTTGAAGGAAGTCCCGGACAGGAGAACACTGAAGCTTTCTTT CSVEGSPGQENTEAFF
TRBD2 TRBJ2-5 . TRBV2 TGTGCCATCCCTGGGACTAGCGGGGGGGGGGAGACCCAGTACTTC CAIPGTSGGGETQYF
TRBD1 TRBJ1-2 many TRBV11-2 TGTGCCAGCAGCTTAGATCGAGGACAGGGAGGCGGCTACACCTTC CASSLDRGQGGGYTF
. TRBJ1-2 many TRBV19 TGTGCCAGTAAACAGACAGGTGACTATGGCTACACCTTC CASKQTGDYGYTF
TRBD1 TRBJ1-1 . TRBV5-1 TGCGCCAGCAGCTTGTCAGGGGGGGAAACTGAAGCTTTCTTT CASSLSGGETEAFF
. TRBJ1-1 . TRBV20-1 TGCAGTGCTAGATCAGACAGGAACACTGAAGCTTTCTTT CSARSDRNTEAFF
. TRBJ1-6 many TRBV19 TGTGCCAGCAGTAGCTCCTATAATTCACCCCTCCACTTT CASSSSYNSPLHF
. TRBJ1-6 many TRBV7-3 TGTGCCAGCAGCTCCGATGGACACCAGTCTTCACCCCTCCACTTT CASSSDGHQSSPLHF
. TRBJ2-7 few TRBV27 TGTGCCTGCAGGACGGCAGGGTTATCGTACTTC CACRTAGLSYF
. TRBJ2-5 many TRBV7-9 TGTGCCAGCAGCCCGCCCGCGAAAGAGACCCAGTACTTC CASSPPAKETQYF
. TRBJ2-7 many TRBV3-1 TGTGCCAGCAGCCAACTAGAAAACCTCTCCTACGAGCAGTACTTC CASSQLENLSYEQYF
. TRBJ1-1 . TRBV27 TGTGCCAGCAGTATCCCGGGAGCAAAGAACACTGAAGCTTTCTTT CASSIPGAKNTEAFF
. TRBJ2-3 . TRBV20-1 TGCAGTGTCAGACAGGTCAACACAGATACGCAGTACTTT CSVRQVNTDTQYF
. TRBJ1-6 many TRBV6-5 TGTGCCAGCAGTTCGCCGGGTTCACCCCTCCACTTT CASSSPGSPLHF
. TRBJ1-2 many TRBV15 TGTGCCACCAGCGAGCGGTATCGTGGCTACACCTTC CATSERYRGYTF
. TRBJ2-1 few TRBV6-5 TGTGCCAGCAGACCCCTAGGGGCGGGACGAGCGAATGAGCAGTTCTTC CASRPLGAGRANEQFF
. TRBJ2-6 many TRBV7-2 TGTGCCAGCAGCTTAGCTTTACGGACTGGGGCCAACGTCCTGACTTTC CASSLALRTGANVLTF
. TRBJ2-5 many TRBV5-4 TGTGCCAGCAGCACCCATCCAGCGATGGGGGAGACCCAGTACTTC CASSTHPAMGETQYF
. TRBJ1-2 many TRBV2 TGTGCCAGCACCCATCCCTTAGGAGGGGGCTACACCTTC CASTHPLGGGYTF
TRBD1 TRBJ1-1 many TRBV29-1 TGCAGCGTTGTTTACAGGGGGCGCGTCGGCACTGAAGCTTTCTTT CSVVYRGRVGTEAFF
. TRBJ2-1 many TRBV12-5 TGTGCTAGTTCTGGCAGTAATAGTGATGAGCAGTTCTTC CASSGSNSDEQFF
TRBD1 TRBJ1-4 many TRBV6-5 TGTGCCAGCAGTCCAGGGGGCATCGGTGGAAAACTGTTTTTT CASSPGGIGGKLFF
. TRBJ1-5 . TRBV6-7 TGTGCCAGCAGTTACTCGATTTTT CASSYSIF
. TRBJ2-1 . TRBV9 TGTGCCAGCAGCGTAGGGTGGGACAATGAGCAGTTCTTC CASSVGWDNEQFF
TRBD2 TRBJ2-7 many TRBV20-1 TGCAGTGCTAAGAGCGGGGGGGTCTACGAGCAGTACTTC CSAKSGGVYEQYF
. TRBJ1-3 many TRBV4-1 TGCGCCAGCAGCCCGCTGCTCTCTGGAAACACCATATATTTT CASSPLLSGNTIYF
. TRBJ1-6 . TRBV9 TGTGCCAGCAGCGTAAGGCAGGGACCCAATTCACCCCTCCACTTT CASSVRQGPNSPLHF
. TRBJ2-3 many TRBV4-1 TGCGCCAGCAGCCAGGGTAGCACCCGCACAGATACGCAGTATTTT CASSQGSTRTDTQYF
. TRBJ2-3 many TRBV5-1 TGCGCCAGCAGCTTGGAGGACGGAAGCACAGATACGCAGTATTTT CASSLEDGSTDTQYF
. TRBJ1-2 many TRBV12-3/TRBV12-4 TGTGCCAGCAGCCGGATGGGCATTAACTATGGCTACACCTTC CASSRMGINYGYTF
. TRBJ2-3 many TRBV6-1 TGTGCCAGCAGTGAGGTCTCCTATGGGACAGATACGCAGTATTTT CASSEVSYGTDTQYF
. TRBJ2-3 once TRBV15 TGTGCCGCCAGCAGAGCCCTTTTCCCCGGTTCCGGGGGCACAGATACGCAGTATTTT CAASRALFPGSGGTDTQYF
TRBD2 TRBJ2-1 many TRBV19 TGTGCCAGTAGTCGGGGGGGGGGCTTACACAATGAGCAGTTCTTC CASSRGGGLHNEQFF
. TRBJ2-3 many TRBV12-3/TRBV12-4 TGTGCCAGCAGTAAGAGGGGTCTCACAGATACGCAGTATTTT CASSKRGLTDTQYF
. TRBJ2-7 . TRBV20-1 TGCAGTGGTGGGGGGATGTCACCCTACGCGCGGTACTTC CSGGGMSPYARYF
. TRBJ2-2 . TRBV24-1 TGTGCCACCATGAGGTCCGGGGACACCGGGGAGCTGTTTTTT CATMRSGDTGELFF
. TRBJ2-1 few TRBV6-6 TGTGCCAGCAGTCGGGGAGTTGTTGTTATCTCCTACAATGAGCAGTTCTTC CASSRGVVVISYNEQFF
. TRBJ2-3 many TRBV20-1 TGCAGTGCTAGAGATGTGGGGGGATCCACAGATACGCAGTATTTT CSARDVGGSTDTQYF
. TRBJ2-3 many TRBV20-1 TGCAGTGGCGGGGACACAGATACGCAGTATTTT CSGGDTDTQYF
. TRBJ1-5 many TRBV19 TGTGCCAGTAGTAAGGCTGGGGGGGGTCAGCCCCAGCATTTT CASSKAGGGQPQHF
TRBD1 TRBJ1-1 . TRBV20-1 TGCAGTGCTGTGGGACAGGTCAACACTGCAGCTTTCTTT CSAVGQVNTAAFF
TRBD1 TRBJ2-7 . TRBV29-1 TGCCAGCTCGACCCCAGGGGACAGGGGGCACACGAGCAGTACTTC CQLDPRGQGAHEQYF